This T cell receptor (beta chain) stems from a study of blood T cell repertoires in COVID-19. Looking at the study overall: Nucleic acid was either cDNA or gDNA, and it came from T cells, B-cell-depleted T cells, or PBMCs.

Here immunoSEQ multiplex PCR was the method, and the copy in TCRdb shows in-frame clones only, minus some. The sample shows about 400,000 clones, 89% of them seen only once. This clone was observed once. V shed 2 bases, J shed 5 bases, and the junction held 8 bases outside the gene matches. The CDR3 sequence is 16 residues long. From germline, CDR1 is MNHEY and CDR2 SMNVEV (reference sequence). The TCR comes from a man aged 40-49 years with acute or convalescent COVID-19. The sequencing input was peripheral blood. V and J are TRBV27 and TRBJ2-3, with TRBD2 identical over 9 bases. CDR3 nucleotides: TGTGCCAGCAGTTTAAAGGTAGCGGGGGCGGGAGATACGCAGTATTTT. This codes for CASSLKVAGAGDTQYF.